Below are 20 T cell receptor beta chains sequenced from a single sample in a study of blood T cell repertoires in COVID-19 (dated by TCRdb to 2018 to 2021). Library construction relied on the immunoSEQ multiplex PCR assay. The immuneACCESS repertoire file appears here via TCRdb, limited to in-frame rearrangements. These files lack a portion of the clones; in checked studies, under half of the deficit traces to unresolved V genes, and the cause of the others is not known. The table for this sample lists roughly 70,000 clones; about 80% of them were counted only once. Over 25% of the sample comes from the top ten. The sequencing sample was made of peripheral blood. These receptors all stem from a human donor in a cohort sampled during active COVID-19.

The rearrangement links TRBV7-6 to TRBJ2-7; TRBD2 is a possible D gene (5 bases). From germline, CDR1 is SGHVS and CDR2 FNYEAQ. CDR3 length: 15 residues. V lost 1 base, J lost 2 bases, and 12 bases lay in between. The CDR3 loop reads CASSLEGGQTYEQYF. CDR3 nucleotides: TGTGCCAGCAGCTTAGAAGGAGGTCAGACCTACGAGCAGTACTTC.

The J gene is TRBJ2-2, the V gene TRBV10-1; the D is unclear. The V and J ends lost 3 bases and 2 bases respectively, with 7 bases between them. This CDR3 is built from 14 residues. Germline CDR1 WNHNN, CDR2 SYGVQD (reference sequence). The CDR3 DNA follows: TGCGCCAGCAGTGAACTCGTTAACACCGGGGAGCTGTTTTTT. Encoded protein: CASSELVNTGELFF.

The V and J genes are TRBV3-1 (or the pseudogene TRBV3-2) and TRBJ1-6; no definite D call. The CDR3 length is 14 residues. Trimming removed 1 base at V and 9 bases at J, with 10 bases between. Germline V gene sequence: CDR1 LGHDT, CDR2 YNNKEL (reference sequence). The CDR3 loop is CASSQGLSGSPLHF. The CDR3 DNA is TGTGCCAGCAGCCAAGGATTATCGGGTTCACCCCTCCACTTT.

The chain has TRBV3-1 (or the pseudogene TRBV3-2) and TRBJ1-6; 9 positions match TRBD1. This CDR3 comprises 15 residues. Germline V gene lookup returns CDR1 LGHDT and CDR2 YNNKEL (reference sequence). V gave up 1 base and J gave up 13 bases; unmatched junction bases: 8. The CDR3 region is CASSQAGTGFSPLHF. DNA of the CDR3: TGTGCCAGCAGCCAAGCCGGGACAGGGTTCTCTCCCCTCCACTTT.

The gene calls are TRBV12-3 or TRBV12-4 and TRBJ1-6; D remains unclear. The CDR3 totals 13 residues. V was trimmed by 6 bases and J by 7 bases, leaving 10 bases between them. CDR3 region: CASSLRHNSPLHF. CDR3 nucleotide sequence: TGTGCCAGCAGCCTGAGGCACAATTCACCCCTCCACTTT.

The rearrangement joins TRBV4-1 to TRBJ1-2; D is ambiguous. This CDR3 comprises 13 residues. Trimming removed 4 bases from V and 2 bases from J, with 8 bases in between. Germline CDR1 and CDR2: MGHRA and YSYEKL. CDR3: CASSPGGNYGYTF. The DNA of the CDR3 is TGCGCCAGCAGCCCGGGTGGCAACTATGGCTACACCTTC.

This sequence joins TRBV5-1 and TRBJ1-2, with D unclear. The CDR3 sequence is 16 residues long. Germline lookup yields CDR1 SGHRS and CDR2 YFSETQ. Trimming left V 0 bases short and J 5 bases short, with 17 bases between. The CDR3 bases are TGCGCCAGCAGCTTGGAGGCGGGCTCTAATGCTTATGGCTACACCTTC. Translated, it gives CASSLEAGSNAYGYTF.

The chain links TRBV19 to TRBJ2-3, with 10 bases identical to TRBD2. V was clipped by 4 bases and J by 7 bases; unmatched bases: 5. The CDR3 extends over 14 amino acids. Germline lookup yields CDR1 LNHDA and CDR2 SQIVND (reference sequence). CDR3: CASSTGLAVNTQYF. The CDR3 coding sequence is TGTGCCAGTAGTACCGGACTAGCGGTTAATACGCAGTATTTT.

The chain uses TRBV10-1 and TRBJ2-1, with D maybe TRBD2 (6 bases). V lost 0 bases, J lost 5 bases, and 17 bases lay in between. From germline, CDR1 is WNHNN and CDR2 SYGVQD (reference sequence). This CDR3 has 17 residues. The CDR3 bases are TGCGCCAGCAGTGAGTCGGGAGGCCACCCAGGAGACAATGAGCAGTTCTTC. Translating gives CASSESGGHPGDNEQFF.

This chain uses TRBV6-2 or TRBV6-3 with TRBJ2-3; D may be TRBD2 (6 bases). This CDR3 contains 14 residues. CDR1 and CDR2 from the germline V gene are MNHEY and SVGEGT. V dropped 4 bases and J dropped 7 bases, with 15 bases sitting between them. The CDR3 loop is CASSSLAGRHTQYF. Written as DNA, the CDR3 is TGTGCCAGCAGTTCCCTCGCGGGGAGGCATACGCAGTATTTT.

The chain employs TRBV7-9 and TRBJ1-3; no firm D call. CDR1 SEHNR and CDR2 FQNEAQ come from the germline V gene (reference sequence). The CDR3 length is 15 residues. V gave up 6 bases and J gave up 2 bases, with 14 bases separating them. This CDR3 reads CASRQGGRTGNTIYF. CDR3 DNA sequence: TGTGCCAGCAGACAAGGAGGGAGGACTGGAAACACCATATATTTT. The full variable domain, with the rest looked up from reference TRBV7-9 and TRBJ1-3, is DTGVSQNPRHKITKRGQNVTFRCDPISEHNRLYWYRQTLGQGPEFLTYFQNEAQLEKSRLLSDRFSAERPKGSFSTLEIQRTEQGDSAMYLCASRQGGRTGNTIYFGEGSWLTVV.

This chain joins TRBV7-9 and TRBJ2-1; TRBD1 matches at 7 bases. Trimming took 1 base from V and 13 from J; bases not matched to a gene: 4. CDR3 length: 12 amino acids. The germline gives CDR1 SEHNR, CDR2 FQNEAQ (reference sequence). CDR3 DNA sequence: TGTGCCAGCAGCTTAGTCGGACAGGTTCAGTTCTTC. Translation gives CASSLVGQVQFF.

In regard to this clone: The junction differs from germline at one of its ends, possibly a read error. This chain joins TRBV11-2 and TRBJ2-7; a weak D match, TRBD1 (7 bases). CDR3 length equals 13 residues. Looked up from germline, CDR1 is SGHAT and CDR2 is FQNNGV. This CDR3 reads CASRLGQGGEQYF. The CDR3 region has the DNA TGTGCCAGCAGGTTAGGGCAGGGGGGTGAGCAGTACTTC.

This chain's CDR3 is CASSLAATASYEQYF. In DNA form, the CDR3 reads TGCGCCAGCAGCTTGGCCGCGACAGCTTCCTACGAGCAGTACTTC. The J gene is TRBJ2-7, the V gene TRBV5-1; D perhaps matches TRBD1 (5 bases). The V end was cut by 0 bases, the J end by 1 base, with 11 bases between. CDR3 length: 15 amino acids. From germline, CDR1 is SGHRS and CDR2 YFSETQ.

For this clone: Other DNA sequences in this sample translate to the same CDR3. The CDR3 region is CASSLAGVQETQYF. CDR3 sequence (DNA): TGTGCCAGCAGCTTGGCAGGGGTCCAAGAGACCCAGTACTTC. The chain couples TRBV5-4 to TRBJ2-5; TRBD1 is a possible D gene (6 bases). Germline V lookup: CDR1 SGHNT, CDR2 YYREEE (reference sequence). Trimming shortened V by 0 bases and J by 1 base, and 7 bases separated the two germline ends. This CDR3 contains 14 residues.

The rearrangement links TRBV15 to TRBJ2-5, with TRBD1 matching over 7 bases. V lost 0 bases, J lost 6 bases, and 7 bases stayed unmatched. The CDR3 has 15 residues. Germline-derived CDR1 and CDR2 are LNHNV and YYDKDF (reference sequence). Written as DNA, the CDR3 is TGTGCCACCAGCAGAGACACAGGGGCTGTACAGACCCAGTACTTC. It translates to CATSRDTGAVQTQYF.

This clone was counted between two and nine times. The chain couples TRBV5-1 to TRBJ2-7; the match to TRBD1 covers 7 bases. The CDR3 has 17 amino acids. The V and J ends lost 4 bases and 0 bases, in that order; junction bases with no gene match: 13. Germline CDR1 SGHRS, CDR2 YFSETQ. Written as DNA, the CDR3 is TGCGCCAGCAGCCACGACCCCCCAGGGGGAAGCTCCTACGAGCAGTACTTC. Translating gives CASSHDPPGGSSYEQYF.

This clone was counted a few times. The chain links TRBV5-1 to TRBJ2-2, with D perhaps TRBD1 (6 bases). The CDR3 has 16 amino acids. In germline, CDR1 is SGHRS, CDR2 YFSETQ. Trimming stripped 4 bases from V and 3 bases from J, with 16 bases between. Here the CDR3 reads CASSTGETGYTGELFF. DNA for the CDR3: TGCGCCAGCAGCACGGGTGAGACAGGATACACCGGGGAGCTGTTTTTT.

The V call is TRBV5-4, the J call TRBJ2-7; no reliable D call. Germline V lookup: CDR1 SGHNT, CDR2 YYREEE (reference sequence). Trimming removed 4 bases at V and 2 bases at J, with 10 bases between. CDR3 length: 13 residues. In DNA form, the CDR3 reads TGTGCCAGCAGCCCGCCAGGTACCTACGAGCAGTACTTC. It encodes CASSPPGTYEQYF.

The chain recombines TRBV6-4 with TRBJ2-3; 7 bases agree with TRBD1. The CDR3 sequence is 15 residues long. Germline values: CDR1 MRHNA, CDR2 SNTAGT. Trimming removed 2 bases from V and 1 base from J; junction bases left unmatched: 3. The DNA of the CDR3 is TGTGCCAGCAGTGACAGGGGGCTGGGCACAGATACGCAGTATTTT. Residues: CASSDRGLGTDTQYF.